The 14 T cell receptor beta chains listed next were all sequenced from one sample in a study of blood T cell repertoires in COVID-19. The protocol was immunoSEQ multiplex PCR, while the TCRdb copy is restricted to in-frame clones and leaves out a portion. The sample carries hundreds of thousands of clones, about 88% recorded once. The sequencing input was peripheral blood. These receptor sequences come from a woman aged 50 to 60 with COVID-19, enrolled during active disease.

This clone appeared a single time. This chain links TRBV9 with TRBJ1-3, with a possible D match to TRBD1 (5 bases). This CDR3 has 14 residues. The V end lost 4 bases, the J end lost 0 bases, and 8 bases lay between the germline ends. Germline loops: CDR1 SGDLS, CDR2 YYNGEE. The CDR3 reads CASSRTNSGNTIYF. CDR3 DNA sequence: TGTGCCAGCAGCAGGACAAACTCTGGAAACACCATATATTTT.

The chain employs TRBV7-6 and TRBJ1-1; no definite D call. Germline values: CDR1 SGHVS, CDR2 FNYEAQ. The CDR3 sequence is 15 residues long. V lost 1 base and J lost 1, with 10 bases in between. The CDR3 DNA reads TGTGCCAGCAGCTTAGGGAGGCCGTCGAACACTGAAGCTTTCTTT. Its translation is CASSLGRPSNTEAFF.

V usage is TRBV5-6 and J usage is TRBJ2-3; D ambiguous. The CDR3 totals 16 residues. The germline V gene encodes CDR1 SGHDT and CDR2 YYEEEE. Trimming took off 4 bases at V and 6 bases at J, with 21 bases between the two ends. The CDR3 is CASSLPALTMQDTQYF. CDR3 in DNA: TGTGCCAGCAGCCTGCCCGCGCTTACTATGCAGGATACGCAGTATTTT. The full variable domain, with the rest looked up from reference TRBV5-6 and TRBJ2-3, is DAGVTQSPTHLIKTRGQQVTLRCSPKSGHDTVSWYQQALGQGPQFIFQYYEEEERQRGNFPDRFSGHQFPNYSSELNVNALLLGDSALYLCASSLPALTMQDTQYFGPGTRLTVL.

The J gene is TRBJ2-3, the V gene TRBV3-1 (or the pseudogene TRBV3-2); weak D call: TRBD1 (5 bases). The CDR3 loop spans 13 amino acids. Germline V lookup: CDR1 LGHDT, CDR2 YNNKEL (reference sequence). V was clipped by 6 bases and J by 7 bases, with 14 bases between them. The chain's CDR3 is CASSEGDSYTQYF. The CDR3 DNA sequence: TGTGCCAGCAGTGAAGGGGATTCCTATACGCAGTATTTT.

The rearrangement uses TRBV6-2 or TRBV6-3 and TRBJ1-1; D gene unclear. Germline V lookup: CDR1 MNHEY, CDR2 SVGEGT. The CDR3 is 13 residues long. Trimming stripped 4 bases from V and 2 bases from J, with 8 bases between. CDR3 DNA sequence: TGTGCCAGCAGTTCTACCCCTAACACTGAAGCTTTCTTT. It is translated as CASSSTPNTEAFF.

J is TRBJ1-1 and V is TRBV5-1, with D possibly being TRBD1 (6 bases). Germline-derived CDR1 and CDR2 are SGHRS and YFSETQ. The CDR3 is made up of 14 amino acids. Trimming took off 6 bases at V and 2 bases at J, with 14 bases between the two ends. The CDR3 DNA is TGCGCCAGCACTTCCGGGACAAGCAACACTGAAGCTTTCTTT. It yields the protein CASTSGTSNTEAFF.

The V call is TRBV5-1, the J call TRBJ1-4; a weak D match, TRBD1 (6 bases). Trimming removed 1 base at V and 8 bases at J, with 12 bases between. The CDR3 is made up of 14 amino acids. The V gene's germline CDR1 is SGHRS and CDR2 YFSETQ. CDR3 DNA: TGCGCCAGCAGCTTGCTGGGGGGGCGCGAAAAACTGTTTTTT. Protein product: CASSLLGGREKLFF.

The chain combines TRBV20-1 with TRBJ1-1, with 7 bases aligning to TRBD1. The CDR3 contains 11 residues. Germline CDR1 is DFQATT and CDR2 is SNEGSKA (reference sequence). CDR3 DNA: TGCAGAGTTACAGGGGACACTGAAGCTTTCTTT. It codes for CRVTGDTEAFF.

The rearrangement joins TRBV11-2 to TRBJ1-2, with D possibly matching TRBD1 (6 bases). The CDR3 runs 14 residues. V lost 5 bases and J 8 bases, leaving 18 bases between the germline ends. Germline values: CDR1 SGHAT, CDR2 FQNNGV. Here the CDR3 reads CASSPTGGPWGYTF. The CDR3 DNA reads as TGTGCCAGCAGCCCCACGGGGGGGCCCTGGGGCTACACCTTC.

V usage is TRBV20-1 and J usage is TRBJ1-6; 7 bases fit TRBD1. The CDR3 has 13 residues. V dropped 3 bases and J dropped 7; count of bases not matched to a gene: 3. Germline CDR1 is DFQATT and CDR2 is SNEGSKA (reference sequence). CDR3: CSASRGQNSPLHF. For the CDR3, the DNA is TGCAGTGCTAGTAGGGGGCAGAATTCACCCCTCCACTTT.

The J gene is TRBJ1-1, the V gene TRBV6-5; 10 nucleotides match TRBD1. Germline CDR1 MNHEY, CDR2 SVGAGI. The CDR3 has 14 residues. Trimming took 6 bases from V and 3 from J; bases not matched to a gene: 4. CDR3 in amino acids: CASSPGQGDTEAFF. Here the CDR3 DNA reads TGTGCCAGCAGCCCCGGACAGGGGGACACTGAAGCTTTCTTT.

The genes are TRBV6-5 and TRBJ1-2; no reliable D call. V dropped 0 bases and J dropped 1 base, with 12 bases sitting between them. This CDR3 has 16 residues. Germline-derived CDR1 and CDR2 are MNHEY and SVGAGI. The CDR3: CASSYSTFESNYGYTF. CDR3 DNA sequence: TGTGCCAGCAGTTACTCTACTTTCGAGAGTAACTATGGCTACACCTTC.

This chain connects TRBV5-1 to TRBJ1-2; the match to TRBD1 covers 11 bases. The V and J ends lost 4 bases and 3 bases, in that order; junction bases with no gene match: 5. From germline, CDR1 is SGHRS and CDR2 YFSETQ. This CDR3 spans 15 amino acids. CDR3 in DNA: TGCGCCAGCAGCCCCTGGACAGGGGGCGACTATGGCTACACCTTC. This codes for CASSPWTGGDYGYTF. Full variable domain (remainder filled in from reference TRBV5-1 and TRBJ1-2): KAGVTQTPRYLIKTRGQQVTLSCSPISGHRSVSWYQQTPGQGLQFLFEYFSETQRNKGNFPGRFSGRQFSNSRSEMNVSTLELGDSALYLCASSPWTGGDYGYTFGSGTRLTVV.

The genes are TRBV5-1 and TRBJ2-7; 7 positions agree with TRBD1. Germline CDR1 SGHRS, CDR2 YFSETQ. The length of the CDR3 is 14 residues. Germline trimming cut 4 bases from V and 2 bases from J; bases unmatched to any gene: 6. The CDR3 DNA sequence: TGCGCCAGCAGCGTCGACAGGGCCGCCTACGAGCAGTACTTC. Translated, it gives CASSVDRAAYEQYF.